The following is a TCR beta chain sequence with its context. This sample stems from a study of CD8 T cells in Susac syndrome. The CDR3 is made up of 14 amino acids. With V trimmed by 4 bases and J by 5 bases, 6 bases remained unmatched. The germline V gene encodes CDR1 MNHEY and CDR2 SVGEGT. Negative isolation yielded the CD8+ and CD4+ T cells, while FACS enriched the TEMRA cells. RNA totalling about 0.45 to 1 ug underwent reverse transcription with random hexamers. TCRdb ran MiXCR on the immunoSEQ multiplex PCR reads and lists one entry per CDR3 protein. In the table there are 170,000 or so distinct CDR3 sequences, approximately 93% of which are singletons.

The V gene is TRBV6-2 or TRBV6-3, the J gene TRBJ1-2; 8 nucleotides line up with TRBD1. The sequencing input was CD4+ T cells from PBMCs. This receptor was taken from a human donor with multiple sclerosis. The CDR3, as DNA: TGTGCCAGCAGTTCGAGGACAGGGAGATATGGCTACACCTTC. Translating it yields CASSSRTGRYGYTF.